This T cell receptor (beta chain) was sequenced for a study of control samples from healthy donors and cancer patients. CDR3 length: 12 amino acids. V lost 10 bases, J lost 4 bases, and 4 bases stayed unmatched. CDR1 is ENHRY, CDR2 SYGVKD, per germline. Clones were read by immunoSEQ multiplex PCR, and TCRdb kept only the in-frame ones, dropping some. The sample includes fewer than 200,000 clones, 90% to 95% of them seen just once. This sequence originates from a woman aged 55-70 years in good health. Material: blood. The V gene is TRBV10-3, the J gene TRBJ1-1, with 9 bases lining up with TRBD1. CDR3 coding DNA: TGTGCCACGGGACAGGGTGGCACTGAAGCTTTCTTT. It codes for CATGQGGTEAFF.